The clone carrying this T cell receptor beta chain is labeled medium-sized (0.01 to 0.1%) based on frequency. What it recognizes is unknown. The sample belongs to a study of CXCR3-negative and CXCR3-positive naive CD8 T cells. CD45RO-CCR7+CD27+CD95- defined naive CD8+ T cells. The study's findings and limits: Naive cells positive for CXCR3 carried more hydrophobic TRB CDR3s than CXCR3-negative ones. Both naive subsets showed comparably high diversity, and memory CD8+ cells showed much lower diversity. Comparison of naive CXCR3-negative and CXCR3-positive cells revealed similar TRBV-TRBJ usage, while memory cells differed.

The libraries of TRB cDNA were constructed through 5' RACE using UMI labels. TCRdb re-analyzed the 5' RACE reads; it lists each CDR3 protein once, without DNA. The sample has about 6,700 distinct CDR3 sequences. The clonotype comes from a human donor in good health. Some clones in this sample may be carry-over from other donors' samples. The specimen was naive CXCR3+ CD8+ T cells from blood. As for subset: CD45RO-CCR7+CD27+CD95- naive CD8+ T cells expressing CXCR3 (TNR3+).

CDR3 loop: CAISESEGQGGETQYF. This chain joins TRBV10-3 and TRBJ2-5; TCRdb's assignment of TRBD1 cannot be checked, as there is no DNA. The CDR3 is 16 amino acids. Germline lookup yields CDR1 ENHRY and CDR2 SYGVKD.